This T cell receptor beta chain is from a study of CD8 T cells in ankylosing spondylitis. Study-level results: Reports say disease-linked clones showed up significantly more in matched ankylosing spondylitis synovial fluid. A TCR beta motif made of roughly eight highly homologous variants seemed typical of ankylosing spondylitis blood. Some of these motif variants have turned up before, in reports on reactive arthritis synovial fluid and blood.

Preparation of TCR beta libraries was done by quantitative 5'-RACE with molecular barcodes. Via MiXCR, TCRdb re-called the 5' RACE reads, giving one row per CDR3 protein. The sample includes fewer than 750,000 distinct CDR3 sequences, around 19% of them seen just once. A word on this clonotype: Its antigen is currently unknown.

The TCR originated in a male donor with ankylosing spondylitis. Sequencing was performed on blood, either unsorted or a sorted T cell fraction (not recorded which).

Written as DNA, the CDR3 is TGTGCCAGCAGTTTTGCGCTAGCGGGAGGGGGTGAGCAGTTCTTC. It yields the protein CASSFALAGGGEQFF. The genes are TRBV27 and TRBJ2-1; the match to TRBD2 covers 12 bases. After removal of 3 bases from V and 9 bases from J, the junction contained 6 bases not matched to a gene. This CDR3 has 15 residues. Germline CDR1 reads MNHEY; CDR2 reads SMNVEV (reference sequence).